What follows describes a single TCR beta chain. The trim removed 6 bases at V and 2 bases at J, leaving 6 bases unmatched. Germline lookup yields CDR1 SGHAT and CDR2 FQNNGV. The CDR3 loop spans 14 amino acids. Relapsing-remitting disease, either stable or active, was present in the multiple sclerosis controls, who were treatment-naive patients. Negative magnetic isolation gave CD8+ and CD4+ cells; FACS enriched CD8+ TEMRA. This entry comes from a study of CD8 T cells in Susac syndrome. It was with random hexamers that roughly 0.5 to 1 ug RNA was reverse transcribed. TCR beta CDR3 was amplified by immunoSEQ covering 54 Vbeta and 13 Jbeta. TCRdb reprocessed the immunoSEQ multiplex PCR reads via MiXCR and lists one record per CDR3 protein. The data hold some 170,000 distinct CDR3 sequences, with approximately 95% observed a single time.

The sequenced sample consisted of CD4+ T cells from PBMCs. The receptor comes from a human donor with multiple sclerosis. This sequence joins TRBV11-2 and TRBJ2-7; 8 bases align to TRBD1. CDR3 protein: CASSVRDRTYEQYF. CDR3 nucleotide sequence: TGTGCCAGCAGTGTTCGGGACAGGACCTACGAGCAGTACTTC.